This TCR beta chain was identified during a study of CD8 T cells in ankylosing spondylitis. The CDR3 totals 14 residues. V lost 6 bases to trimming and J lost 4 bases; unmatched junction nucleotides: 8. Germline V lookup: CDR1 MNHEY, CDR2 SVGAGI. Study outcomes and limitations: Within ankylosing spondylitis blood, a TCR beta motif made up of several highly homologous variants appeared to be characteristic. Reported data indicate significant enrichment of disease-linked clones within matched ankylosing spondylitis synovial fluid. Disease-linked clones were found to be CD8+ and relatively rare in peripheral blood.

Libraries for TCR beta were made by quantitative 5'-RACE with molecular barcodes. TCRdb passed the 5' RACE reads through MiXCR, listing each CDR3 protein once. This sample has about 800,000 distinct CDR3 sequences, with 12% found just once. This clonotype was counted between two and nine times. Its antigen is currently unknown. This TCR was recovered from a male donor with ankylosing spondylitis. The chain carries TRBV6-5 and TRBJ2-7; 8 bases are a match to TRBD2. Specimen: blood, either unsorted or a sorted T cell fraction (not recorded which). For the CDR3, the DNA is TGTGCCAGCAGGTATTCCGGGACTAGGTACGAGCAGTACTTC. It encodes CASRYSGTRYEQYF.